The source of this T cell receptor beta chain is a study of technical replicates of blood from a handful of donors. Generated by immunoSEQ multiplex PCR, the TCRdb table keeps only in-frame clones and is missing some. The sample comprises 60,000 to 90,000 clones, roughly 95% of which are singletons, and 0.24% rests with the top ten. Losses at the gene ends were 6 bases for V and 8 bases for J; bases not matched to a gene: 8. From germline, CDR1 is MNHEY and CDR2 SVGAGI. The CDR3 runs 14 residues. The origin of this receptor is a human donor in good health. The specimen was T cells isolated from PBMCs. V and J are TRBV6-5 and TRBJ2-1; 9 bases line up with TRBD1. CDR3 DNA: TGTGCCAGCAGCCCCGGGACAGGGAGCCATGAGCAGTTCTTC. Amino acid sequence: CASSPGTGSHEQFF.